This is a list of T cell receptor beta chains from one sample in a study of cytomegalovirus exposure and HLA in healthy donors. Generated by immunoSEQ multiplex PCR, the TCRdb table keeps only in-frame clones and is missing some. Of about 210,000 clones detected, around 80% appear once; the ten largest clones hold roughly 0.45%. The sample consisted of PBMCs. These receptors were obtained from a boy under 18 in good health and CMV-seronegative. CDR3s include the opening cysteine and the closing phenylalanine or tryptophan. The order of the fields is D gene, clone size, V gene, J gene, CDR3 DNA, CDR3 protein. A D gene is named only where the DNA matches it firmly. The listing skips clone size in some rows; elsewhere it reads once, few, many or a size class.

d_gene: TRBD1
abundance: few
v_gene: TRBV19
j_gene: TRBJ1-1
CDR3nt: TGTGCCAGTAGCCTCCAGGGGGCCACGGCCACTGAAGCTTTCTTT
CDR3aa: CASSLQGATATEAFF

d_gene: TRBD1
abundance: .
v_gene: TRBV5-5
j_gene: TRBJ1-1
CDR3nt: TGTGCCAGCAGCGCGAGACAGGGGGCGGACACTGAAGCTTTCTTT
CDR3aa: CASSARQGADTEAFF

d_gene: .
abundance: .
v_gene: TRBV27
j_gene: TRBJ2-3
CDR3nt: TGTGCCAGCAGTCCAGGCACAGATACGCAGTATTTT
CDR3aa: CASSPGTDTQYF

d_gene: .
abundance: .
v_gene: TRBV2
j_gene: TRBJ1-2
CDR3nt: TGTGCCAGCAGTAGAGCAGGGAACTATGGCTACACCTTC
CDR3aa: CASSRAGNYGYTF

d_gene: .
abundance: few
v_gene: TRBV30
j_gene: TRBJ2-3
CDR3nt: TGTGCCTGGACCTTAGCTAGCACAGATACGCAGTATTTT
CDR3aa: CAWTLASTDTQYF

d_gene: .
abundance: .
v_gene: TRBV5-7
j_gene: TRBJ1-1
CDR3nt: TGTGCCAGCAGCTCGGTCGGGTTAACTGAAGCTTTCTTT
CDR3aa: CASSSVGLTEAFF

d_gene: TRBD2
abundance: .
v_gene: TRBV5-4
j_gene: TRBJ2-3
CDR3nt: TGTGCCAGCAGCTTCGGGGGGGCTAGCACAGATACGCAGTATTTT
CDR3aa: CASSFGGASTDTQYF

d_gene: .
abundance: .
v_gene: TRBV6-4
j_gene: TRBJ2-1
CDR3nt: TGTGCCAGCAGATCTAGTGTCGGCAATGAGCAGTTCTTC
CDR3aa: CASRSSVGNEQFF

d_gene: .
abundance: .
v_gene: TRBV5-6
j_gene: TRBJ1-2
CDR3nt: TGTGCCAGCAGCGCGGACAGTTTTCGATACACCTTC
CDR3aa: CASSADSFRYTF

d_gene: .
abundance: .
v_gene: TRBV5-8
j_gene: TRBJ1-5
CDR3nt: TGTGCCAGCAGCTTGTATCTCGGAGAGGAAAAACAGCCCCAGCATTTT
CDR3aa: CASSLYLGEEKQPQHF

d_gene: .
abundance: .
v_gene: TRBV4-1
j_gene: TRBJ2-3
CDR3nt: TGCGCCAGCAGCCAGCTTTCCGGGCGGGGGCCCCGCACAGATACGCAGTATTTT
CDR3aa: CASSQLSGRGPRTDTQYF

d_gene: TRBD2
abundance: few
v_gene: TRBV14
j_gene: TRBJ2-3
CDR3nt: TGTGCCAGCAGCCAAGATCACATTCGGGGCGGGAGAAGAGATACGCAGTATTTT
CDR3aa: CASSQDHIRGGRRDTQYF

d_gene: TRBD1
abundance: .
v_gene: TRBV6-8
j_gene: TRBJ2-5
CDR3nt: TGTGCCAGCAGACGACAGGGGATCGTACAGGCCCAGTACTTC
CDR3aa: CASRRQGIVQAQYF

d_gene: TRBD1
abundance: few
v_gene: TRBV5-1
j_gene: TRBJ2-5
CDR3nt: TGCGCCAGCAGCCGTCTACTCGACAGGGTATACTCGGCCCAGTACTTC
CDR3aa: CASSRLLDRVYSAQYF

d_gene: TRBD1
abundance: few
v_gene: TRBV6-5
j_gene: TRBJ2-2
CDR3nt: TGTGCCAGCAGACCCGGGACAGACTCCACCGGGGAGCTGTTTTTT
CDR3aa: CASRPGTDSTGELFF

d_gene: TRBD1
abundance: .
v_gene: TRBV5-4
j_gene: TRBJ2-3
CDR3nt: TGTGCCAGCAGCACAGGGGTAGGTGGCACAGATACGCAGTATTTT
CDR3aa: CASSTGVGGTDTQYF

d_gene: TRBD2
abundance: .
v_gene: TRBV6-1
j_gene: TRBJ2-7
CDR3nt: TGTGCCAGCAGTGAAGCGGGAGGGGAGCAGTACTTC
CDR3aa: CASSEAGGEQYF

d_gene: TRBD1
abundance: .
v_gene: TRBV5-6
j_gene: TRBJ1-2
CDR3nt: TGTGCCAGCAGCTCCCCCGGGACAGTATCGCCTAACTATGGCTACACCTTC
CDR3aa: CASSSPGTVSPNYGYTF

d_gene: .
abundance: .
v_gene: TRBV6-6
j_gene: TRBJ2-1
CDR3nt: TGTGCCAGCAGCCCCGCCAGGGGAAATACCTACAATGAGCAGTTCTTC
CDR3aa: CASSPARGNTYNEQFF

d_gene: TRBD1
abundance: .
v_gene: TRBV19
j_gene: TRBJ1-5
CDR3nt: TGTGCCAGTATTCTCGGACAGGGTATGAATCAGCCCCAGCATTTT
CDR3aa: CASILGQGMNQPQHF

d_gene: .
abundance: .
v_gene: TRBV19
j_gene: TRBJ1-2
CDR3nt: TGTGCCAGTAGAGGACAGTCCTATGGCTACACCTTC
CDR3aa: CASRGQSYGYTF

d_gene: TRBD2
abundance: few
v_gene: TRBV7-2
j_gene: TRBJ2-3
CDR3nt: TGTGCCAGCAGCTTAGTTGCGGGAGGGCCATCGGATACGCAGTATTTT
CDR3aa: CASSLVAGGPSDTQYF

d_gene: TRBD1
abundance: once
v_gene: TRBV27
j_gene: TRBJ1-4
CDR3nt: TGTGCCAGCAGTTTAGAGGTGGCAGGGGGAGCTAATGAAAAACTGTTTTTT
CDR3aa: CASSLEVAGGANEKLFF

d_gene: .
abundance: .
v_gene: TRBV18
j_gene: TRBJ2-3
CDR3nt: TGTGCCAGCTCACCCGCTGCTACGGGAGTAGGAGATACGCAGTATTTT
CDR3aa: CASSPAATGVGDTQYF

d_gene: .
abundance: .
v_gene: TRBV5-6
j_gene: TRBJ1-1
CDR3nt: TGTGCCAGCAGCTTGGAGCTAGACCCGAACACTGAAGCTTTCTTT
CDR3aa: CASSLELDPNTEAFF

d_gene: TRBD2
abundance: .
v_gene: TRBV25-1
j_gene: TRBJ2-2
CDR3nt: TGTGCCAGCAGCGAAAGACTAGCTTGGATGACCGGGGAGCTGTTTTTT
CDR3aa: CASSERLAWMTGELFF

d_gene: TRBD2
abundance: few
v_gene: TRBV9
j_gene: TRBJ2-1
CDR3nt: TGTGCCAGCAGCGTAGTTAGCGGGGGGGCCCTGAATGAGCAGTTCTTC
CDR3aa: CASSVVSGGALNEQFF

d_gene: TRBD2
abundance: .
v_gene: TRBV30
j_gene: TRBJ2-1
CDR3nt: TGTGCCTGGGGAGCGGGGGGGTCCTACAATGAGCAGTTCTTC
CDR3aa: CAWGAGGSYNEQFF

d_gene: .
abundance: .
v_gene: TRBV5-1
j_gene: TRBJ2-7
CDR3nt: TGCGCCAGCAGCTCGTCCAATTGGGGGGCCTACGAGCAGTACTTC
CDR3aa: CASSSSNWGAYEQYF

d_gene: TRBD1
abundance: .
v_gene: TRBV30
j_gene: TRBJ1-2
CDR3nt: TGTGCCTGGAGTGTAATGAGCGACAGGGGATTCGTAAAAGGGTTCCTTGGCTACACCTTC
CDR3aa: CAWSVMSDRGFVKGFLGYTF

d_gene: TRBD1
abundance: .
v_gene: TRBV4-1
j_gene: TRBJ1-2
CDR3nt: TGCGCCAGCAGCCCGAACACAGGGGTCAACCGATCCGGGACCTTC
CDR3aa: CASSPNTGVNRSGTF

d_gene: TRBD2
abundance: .
v_gene: TRBV9
j_gene: TRBJ2-1
CDR3nt: TGTGCCAGCAGCCCTAGCGGGAGATATGACGGTGAGCAGTTCTTC
CDR3aa: CASSPSGRYDGEQFF

d_gene: .
abundance: .
v_gene: TRBV5-6
j_gene: TRBJ1-1
CDR3nt: TGTGCCAGCAGCCTATTGCACACTGAAGCTTTCTTT
CDR3aa: CASSLLHTEAFF

d_gene: TRBD1
abundance: .
v_gene: TRBV29-1
j_gene: TRBJ1-1
CDR3nt: TGCAGCGTTGAAAACAGGGGGTTTAACACTGAAGCTTTCTTT
CDR3aa: CSVENRGFNTEAFF

d_gene: TRBD1
abundance: .
v_gene: TRBV5-6
j_gene: TRBJ2-2
CDR3nt: TGTGCCAGCAGCATTTGGGACAGGCGGACCGGGGAGCTGTTTTTT
CDR3aa: CASSIWDRRTGELFF

d_gene: .
abundance: once
v_gene: TRBV21-1
j_gene: TRBJ2-4
CDR3nt: TGTGCCAGCAGCCCAGAGGACGGCGGGAGAAACATTCAGTACTTC
CDR3aa: CASSPEDGGRNIQYF

d_gene: .
abundance: .
v_gene: TRBV19
j_gene: TRBJ1-5
CDR3nt: TGTGCCAGTAGTAGGAGGGGGGGGGATCAGCCCCAGCATTTT
CDR3aa: CASSRRGGDQPQHF

d_gene: .
abundance: few
v_gene: TRBV6-6
j_gene: TRBJ1-2
CDR3nt: TGTGCCAGCAGTTACTCAAACAGGGATGGCTACACCTTC
CDR3aa: CASSYSNRDGYTF

d_gene: TRBD1
abundance: .
v_gene: TRBV19
j_gene: TRBJ2-3
CDR3nt: TGTGCCAGTAGTAATCAAGCCCGACAGGGGCCAACTAGCACAGATACGCAGTATTTT
CDR3aa: CASSNQARQGPTSTDTQYF

d_gene: .
abundance: .
v_gene: TRBV21-1
j_gene: TRBJ2-7
CDR3nt: TGTGCCAGCAGCAAACAGGGAAGCGAGCAGTACTTC
CDR3aa: CASSKQGSEQYF

d_gene: TRBD1
abundance: .
v_gene: TRBV5-1
j_gene: TRBJ1-1
CDR3nt: TGCGCCAGCAAGCTGGAAGGGGGCTCGTGGGCTTTCTTT
CDR3aa: CASKLEGGSWAFF

d_gene: .
abundance: .
v_gene: TRBV4-2
j_gene: TRBJ2-1
CDR3nt: TGTGCCAGCAGCCATGAGGGCCAGCGCAATGAGCAGTTCTTC
CDR3aa: CASSHEGQRNEQFF

d_gene: TRBD1
abundance: .
v_gene: TRBV27
j_gene: TRBJ1-2
CDR3nt: TGTGCCAGCAGTTTATCGGGACAGGGTTATGGCTACACCTTC
CDR3aa: CASSLSGQGYGYTF

d_gene: .
abundance: few
v_gene: TRBV10-3
j_gene: TRBJ1-1
CDR3nt: TGTGCCATCAGTGAGGAACGGCAAGGGCGGGGAGCTTTCTTT
CDR3aa: CAISEERQGRGAFF

d_gene: .
abundance: .
v_gene: TRBV7-9
j_gene: TRBJ1-1
CDR3nt: TGTTCCAGCAGCGGGCGAAATCTGAACACTGAAGCTTTCTTT
CDR3aa: CSSSGRNLNTEAFF

d_gene: .
abundance: .
v_gene: TRBV30
j_gene: TRBJ2-7
CDR3nt: TGTGCCTGGAGTTTTGGCCCCTCCTACGAGCAGTACTTC
CDR3aa: CAWSFGPSYEQYF

d_gene: TRBD2
abundance: .
v_gene: TRBV10-3
j_gene: TRBJ2-3
CDR3nt: TGTGCCATCAGACTAGCGGGAGCGGCAGATACGCAGTATTTT
CDR3aa: CAIRLAGAADTQYF

d_gene: TRBD1
abundance: once
v_gene: TRBV5-5
j_gene: TRBJ1-1
CDR3nt: TGTGCCAGCAGCTCCGACCCGACAGGGGTGTACACTGAAGCTTTCTTT
CDR3aa: CASSSDPTGVYTEAFF

d_gene: TRBD1
abundance: .
v_gene: TRBV18
j_gene: TRBJ1-1
CDR3nt: TGTGCCAGCTCACCATTGGGCGACAGGGTTGATGCTTTCTTT
CDR3aa: CASSPLGDRVDAFF

d_gene: TRBD2
abundance: .
v_gene: TRBV11-2
j_gene: TRBJ2-3
CDR3nt: TGTGCCAGCACCTCAACGGGGGGGCCCACAGATACGCAGTATTTT
CDR3aa: CASTSTGGPTDTQYF

d_gene: TRBD2
abundance: .
v_gene: TRBV28
j_gene: TRBJ2-1
CDR3nt: TGTGCCAGCTCCCTTCCGACTAGCGGATACAATGAGCAGTTCTTC
CDR3aa: CASSLPTSGYNEQFF

d_gene: .
abundance: .
v_gene: TRBV7-9
j_gene: TRBJ2-1
CDR3nt: TGTTCCAGCAGCTTAAGTCTGGCAATCAATGAGCAGTTCTTC
CDR3aa: CSSSLSLAINEQFF

d_gene: .
abundance: .
v_gene: TRBV7-9
j_gene: TRBJ2-7
CDR3nt: TGTGCCAGCAGCCACGACAGGACTGAGCAGTACTTC
CDR3aa: CASSHDRTEQYF

d_gene: .
abundance: .
v_gene: TRBV21-1
j_gene: TRBJ2-7
CDR3nt: TGTGCCAGCAGCGGGAAATGCGGGAGGGTGGATTACGAGCAGTACTTC
CDR3aa: CASSGKCGRVDYEQYF

d_gene: TRBD1
abundance: .
v_gene: TRBV30
j_gene: TRBJ1-1
CDR3nt: TGTGCCTGGAGTGTAGACAGGGTAGCTGCTTTCTTT
CDR3aa: CAWSVDRVAAFF

d_gene: TRBD1
abundance: few
v_gene: TRBV4-1
j_gene: TRBJ2-3
CDR3nt: TGCGCCAGCAGCCAAGCAAAGGTCCTGACAGGGGACACAGATACGCAGTATTTT
CDR3aa: CASSQAKVLTGDTDTQYF

d_gene: .
abundance: .
v_gene: TRBV27
j_gene: TRBJ1-5
CDR3nt: TGTGCCAGCAGTTTAGGATGGCAGGGCAATCAGCCCCAGCATTTT
CDR3aa: CASSLGWQGNQPQHF

d_gene: .
abundance: once
v_gene: TRBV18
j_gene: TRBJ1-1
CDR3nt: TGTGCCAGCTCACCGGACCGGGGACTCACTGAAGCTTTCTTT
CDR3aa: CASSPDRGLTEAFF